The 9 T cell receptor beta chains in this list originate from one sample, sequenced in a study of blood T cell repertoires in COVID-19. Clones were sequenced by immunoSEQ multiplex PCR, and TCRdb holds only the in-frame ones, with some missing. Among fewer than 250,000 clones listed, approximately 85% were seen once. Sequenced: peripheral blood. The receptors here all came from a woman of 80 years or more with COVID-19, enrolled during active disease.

The CDR3 spells CASSLTRQGLRGNSPLHF. CDR3 DNA: TGTGCCAGCAGCCTCACTCGACAGGGGCTAAGGGGAAATTCACCCCTCCACTTT. This chain uses TRBV28 with TRBJ1-6; TRBD1 agrees at 8 bases. CDR1 and CDR2 from the germline V gene are MDHEN and SYDVKM. The CDR3 extends over 18 amino acids. The ends lost 6 bases at V and 7 bases at J; junction bases unmatched: 17.

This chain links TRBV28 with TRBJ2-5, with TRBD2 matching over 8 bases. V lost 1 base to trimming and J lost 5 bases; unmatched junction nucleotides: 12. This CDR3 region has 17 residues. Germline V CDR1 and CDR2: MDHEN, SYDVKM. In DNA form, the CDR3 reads TGTGCCAGCAGTTTATTAGGGGCTAGCGGGCGGGGGGAGACCCAGTACTTC. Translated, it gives CASSLLGASGRGETQYF.

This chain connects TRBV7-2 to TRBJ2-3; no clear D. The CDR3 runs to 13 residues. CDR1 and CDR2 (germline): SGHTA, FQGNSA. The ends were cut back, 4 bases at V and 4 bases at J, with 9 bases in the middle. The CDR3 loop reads CASSSMRPDTQYF. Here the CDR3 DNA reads TGTGCCAGCAGCTCGATGCGTCCAGATACGCAGTATTTT.

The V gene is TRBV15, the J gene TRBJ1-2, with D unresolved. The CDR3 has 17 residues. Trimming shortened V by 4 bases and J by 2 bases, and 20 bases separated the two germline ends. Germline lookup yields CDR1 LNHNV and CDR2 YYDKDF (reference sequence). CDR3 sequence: CATSIAGGRISNYGYTF. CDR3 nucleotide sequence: TGTGCCACCAGCATAGCCGGAGGGAGAATATCCAACTATGGCTACACCTTC.

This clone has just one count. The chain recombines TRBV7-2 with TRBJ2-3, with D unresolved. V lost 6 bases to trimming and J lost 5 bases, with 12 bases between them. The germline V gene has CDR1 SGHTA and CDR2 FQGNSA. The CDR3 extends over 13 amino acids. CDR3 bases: TGTGCCAGCAGGCCCCCCTCCGGAGATACGCAGTATTTT. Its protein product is CASRPPSGDTQYF.

The CDR3 region has the DNA TGTGCCAGCAGCCCCCAAGGGCGGGGGGGGTCGGAGACCCAGTACTTC. Its translation is CASSPQGRGGSETQYF. The V and J genes are TRBV7-3 and TRBJ2-5; 9 positions match TRBD2. J was trimmed by 5 bases and V by 5 bases; bases with no gene match: 12. Germline lookup yields CDR1 SGHTA and CDR2 FQGTGA. The CDR3 extends over 16 amino acids.

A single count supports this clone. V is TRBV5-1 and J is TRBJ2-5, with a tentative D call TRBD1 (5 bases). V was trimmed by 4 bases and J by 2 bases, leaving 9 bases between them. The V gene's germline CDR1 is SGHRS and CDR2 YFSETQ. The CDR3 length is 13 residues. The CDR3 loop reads CASSSRQQETQYF. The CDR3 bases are TGCGCCAGCAGCAGCCGACAGCAAGAGACCCAGTACTTC.

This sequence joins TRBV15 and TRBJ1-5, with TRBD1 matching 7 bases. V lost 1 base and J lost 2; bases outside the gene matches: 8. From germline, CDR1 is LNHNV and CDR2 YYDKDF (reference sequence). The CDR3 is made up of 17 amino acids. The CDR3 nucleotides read TGTGCCACCAGCAGAGTGGACGTAACAGGGGGCAATCAGCCCCAGCATTTT. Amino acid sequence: CATSRVDVTGGNQPQHF.

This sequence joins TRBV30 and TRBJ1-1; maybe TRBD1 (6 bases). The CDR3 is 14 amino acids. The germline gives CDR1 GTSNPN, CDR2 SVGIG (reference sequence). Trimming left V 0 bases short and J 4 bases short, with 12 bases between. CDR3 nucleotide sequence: TGTGCCTGGAGTGTTCAGGGGCCCAGCACTGAAGCTTTCTTT. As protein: CAWSVQGPSTEAFF.